This TCR beta chain is drawn from a study of identical twins (dated by TCRdb to 2016 to 2018). With regard to the full study: To test whether fetal clonotypes persist, this study deep-sequenced TCR alpha and beta repertoires from monozygotic twins, from unrelated adults of various ages, and from cord blood. Replicate twin experiments were performed at different times using different library preparation protocols to rule out contamination. General study outcomes and caveats: In monozygotic twins, recombination models systematically underestimated out-of-frame TCR alpha sharing, but the models matched the sharing seen between unrelated individuals. A weaker excess of twin sharing was found in beta out-of-frame sequences because the signal-to-noise ratio was lowered by fewer shared sequences. Because the same donors could not be followed over many years, the conclusions relied on cross-sectional statistical analysis. Compared with coincidental sharing between unrelated individuals, out-of-frame TCR alpha sequences shared between twins showed an excess of sequences with low generation probability. Zero-insertion analyses could be partly confounded by invariant T cells such as MAIT and iNKT, though diverse VJ usage argued against such confounding for most clonotypes. Fewer insertions were carried by abundant cord blood beta clonotypes, a similar but weaker trend appeared in young adult naive repertoires, and no such trend appeared in memory repertoires.

V is trimmed back by 3 bases and J by 15 bases, and the junction contains 11 bases that no gene match accounts for. Taken from cysteine to phenylalanine, the CDR3 has 12 residues. Just CDR3 DNA is preserved here, 36 bases in frame from base 1. CDR1 DFQATT and CDR2 SNEGSKA were looked up in the germline V gene (reference sequence). Libraries were built with 5' RACE. The listed sequencing device is Illumina HiSeq 2000. A universal primer binding site was introduced by template switching, and a unique molecular identifier was present in the final cDNA, enabling accurate counting of TCR cDNA molecules. Specific primers in the conserved constant-segment region were used to synthesize first-strand cDNA for TCR alpha and beta chains. To control for contamination, each cDNA library was double barcoded with a SMART-Mk sample barcode plus Illumina barcodes. TruSeq adapter sequences and Illumina sample barcodes were added in two successive PCR steps. The Illumina HiSeq platform was used with custom primers to sequence TCR alpha and beta cDNA libraries. On the study's bioinformatics: Raw reads were processed with MiGEC to extract unique molecular identifiers, and MiXCR was used to determine CDR3 positions. For each individual, recombination models were inferred using an EM algorithm with the repgenHMM and IGoR tools. The tcR package in R was used for shared clonotype analysis, with sharing normalized by the product of cloneset sizes. To study raw recombination without the effects of thymic and clonal selection, out-of-frame nonproductive sequences were analyzed. TCRdb trimmed the raw reads at Q25, called clones with MiXCR and kept productive beta chains. CDR3 protein duplicates are merged, each entry listing the most common genes and DNA. The V and J calls here are based on TCRdb, not the publication. Present in this sample are about 340,000 distinct CDR3 sequences, around 9% of which were seen just once. Jointly, the top ten make up about 8.1% of the sample.

In regard to this clonotype: There is no known antigen for this receptor. Nothing much larger sits one base from this clone, and base qualities are not available.

All donors were healthy Caucasians. The researchers also sequenced three unrelated adults who were not twins: a male aged 18 to 29, a male aged 50 to 60, and a female aged 50 to 60. Using Miltenyi CD45RO+ enrichment and human naive T-cell isolation kits, memory (CD45RO+) and naive T cells were isolated from PBMC. The sample consisted of naive T cells sorted from blood. Reading the label with the study, this specimen's cell subset or site is: cells isolated with a human naive T-cell isolation kit. Here the chain combines TRBV20-1 and TRBJ2-1, with TRBD2 identical over 7 junction bases. The sequence was collected from a woman aged 50 to 65 in good health. CDR3 protein: CSARGGTPVRFF. The DNA is as follows: TGCAGTGCTAGGGGGGGGACCCCTGTTCGGTTCTTC.